This T cell receptor beta chain stems from a study of sequential checkpoint blockade in melanoma. As for the study in general: After both sequences, patients received maintenance nivolumab. After nivolumab or ipilimumab alone, about 20 patients had week-13 rebiopsies. TCRβ was sequenced from DNA of under 100 pretreatment tumors. Study results and caveats: Clinical benefit was about 30 times likelier when tumor T-cell fraction and clonality increased.

As for this clone: Its cognate antigen is unknown.

The method was immunoSEQ multiplex PCR; TCRdb's version includes in-frame clones alone and lacks a portion of them. The table shows some 9,600 clones, with about 25% occurring only once. Germline CDR1 and CDR2: SGHNT and YENEEA. This CDR3 spans 16 amino acids. V gave up 5 bases and J gave up 2 bases, with 15 bases separating them. Treatment: randomized to nivolumab then ipilimumab (arm A) or the reverse (arm B). This chain connects TRBV11-3 to TRBJ1-4, with D possibly TRBD1 on 6 matching bases. The clonotype was recovered from a human donor with melanoma. The material sequenced was tumor tissue (inferred from file names), taken from a patient given nivolumab and ipilimumab in sequence. The CDR3 DNA follows: TGTGCCAGCAGCCCACTAACAGGGCTTACTAATGAAAAACTGTTTTTT. It specifies CASSPLTGLTNEKLFF. The entire variable domain, with the rest obtained from reference TRBV11-3 and TRBJ1-4, is as follows: EAGVVQSPRYKIIEKKQPVAFWCNPISGHNTLYWYLQNLGQGPELLIRYENEEAVDDSQLPKDRFSAERLKGVDSTLKIQPAELGDSAVYLCASSPLTGLTNEKLFFGSGTQLSVL.